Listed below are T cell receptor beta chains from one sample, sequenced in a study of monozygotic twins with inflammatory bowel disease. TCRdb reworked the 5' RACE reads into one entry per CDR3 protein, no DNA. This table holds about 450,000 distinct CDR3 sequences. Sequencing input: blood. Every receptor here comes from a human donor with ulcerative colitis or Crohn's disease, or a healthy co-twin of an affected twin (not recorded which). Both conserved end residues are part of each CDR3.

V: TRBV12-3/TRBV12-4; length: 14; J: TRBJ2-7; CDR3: CASSSTLLGYEQYF
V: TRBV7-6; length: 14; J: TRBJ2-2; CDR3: CASSPTQNTGELFF
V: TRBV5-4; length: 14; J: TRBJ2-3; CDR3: CASSFGLDTDTQYF
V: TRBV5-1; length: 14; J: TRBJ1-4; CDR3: CASSPGTGNEKLFF
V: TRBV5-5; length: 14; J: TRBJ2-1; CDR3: CASSLLPTGFEQFF
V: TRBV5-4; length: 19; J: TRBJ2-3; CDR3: CASSFAGLAGGSSTDTQYF
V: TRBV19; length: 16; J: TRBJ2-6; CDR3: CATGQGGYSGANVLTF
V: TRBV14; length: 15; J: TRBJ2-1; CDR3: CASSQGMGIYNEQFF
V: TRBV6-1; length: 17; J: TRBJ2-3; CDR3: CASSEVYGGADTDTQYF
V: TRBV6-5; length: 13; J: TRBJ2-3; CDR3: CASNDQGTDTQYF
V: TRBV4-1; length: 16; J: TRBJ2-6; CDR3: CASSQAGYSGANVLTF
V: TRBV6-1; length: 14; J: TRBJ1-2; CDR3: CASRKRTGGYGYTF
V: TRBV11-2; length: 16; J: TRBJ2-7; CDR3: CASLDLGGGIIYEQYF
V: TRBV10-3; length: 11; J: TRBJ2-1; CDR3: CAISGGSEQFF